This passage covers 14 T cell receptor beta chains from one sample sequenced in a study of T cell responses to AZD1222 COVID-19 vaccine. Profiled with immunoSEQ multiplex PCR; TCRdb holds only in-frame clones, not every one. Of some 54,000 clones in the sample, roughly nine tenths were seen once. The sequences come from peripheral blood, collected on day 0 of AZD1222 vaccination. These receptors all stem from an adult in good health.

CDR3 nucleotide sequence: TGTGCCAGTAGTATAGTTCAGGGGGCGAGAAGCAATCAGCCCCAGCATTTT. Its protein is CASSIVQGARSNQPQHF. The V and J genes are TRBV19 and TRBJ1-5, with 8 bases aligning to TRBD1. Germline CDR1 reads LNHDA; CDR2 reads SQIVND (reference sequence). This CDR3 is built from 17 residues. Trimming cost V 1 base and J 1 base; bases outside gene matches: 6. The whole variable domain, remainder taken from reference TRBV19 and TRBJ1-5, is DGGITQSPKYLFRKEGQNVTLSCEQNLNHDAMYWYRQDPGQGLRLIYYSQIVNDFQKGDIAEGYSVSREKKESFPLTVTSAQKNPTAFYLCASSIVQGARSNQPQHFGDGTRLSIL.

V gene TRBV14 combines with J gene TRBJ2-3, with D uncertain. Trimming pared 3 bases from V and 4 bases from J, leaving 8 bases between. The germline V gene encodes CDR1 SGHDN and CDR2 FVKESK. The CDR3 runs to 13 residues. CDR3 in amino acids: CASSQGWADTQYF. The CDR3 bases are TGTGCCAGCAGCCAGGGGTGGGCAGATACGCAGTATTTT.

The chain couples TRBV10-3 to TRBJ2-7; D perhaps matches TRBD2 (6 bases). The CDR3 length is 14 residues. The V gene's germline CDR1 is ENHRY and CDR2 SYGVKD. The V and J ends lost 10 bases and 4 bases respectively, with 20 bases between them. The CDR3 sequence: CATRERWESYEQYF. CDR3 DNA: TGTGCCACCCGGGAGCGGTGGGAATCATACGAGCAGTACTTC.

The chain uses TRBV3-1 (or the pseudogene TRBV3-2) and TRBJ2-1, with 8 positions matching TRBD2. Trimming removed 2 bases from V and 6 bases from J; junction bases left unmatched: 6. Germline CDR1 reads LGHDT; CDR2 reads YNNKEL (reference sequence). This CDR3 has 15 amino acids. The CDR3 DNA is TGTGCCAGCAGCCAATGGGACGGGAGGGCCAATGAGCAGTTCTTC. Translation: CASSQWDGRANEQFF.

This chain links TRBV15 with TRBJ1-4; TRBD1 might be the D (5 bases). The CDR3 runs 16 residues. CDR1 and CDR2 from the germline V gene are LNHNV and YYDKDF (reference sequence). Trimming took 0 bases from V and 7 from J, leaving 15 bases between them. The CDR3 DNA follows: TGTGCCACCAGCAGAGATCCGGGGGGAGCCTTTGAAAAACTGTTTTTT. This translates into CATSRDPGGAFEKLFF.

V and J are TRBV7-2 and TRBJ2-1, with 9 bases fitting TRBD1. Germline CDR1 and CDR2: SGHTA and FQGNSA. This CDR3 has 14 residues. Trimming removed 7 bases from V and 9 bases from J; junction bases left unmatched: 10. The CDR3: CASNSGTGYTEQFF. Written as DNA, the CDR3 is TGTGCCAGCAACTCCGGGACAGGGTATACTGAGCAGTTCTTC.

This clone appeared a single time. The V call is TRBV28, the J call TRBJ2-3, with 12 nucleotides matching TRBD2. This CDR3 contains 16 residues. CDR1 MDHEN and CDR2 SYDVKM come from the germline V gene. V lost 5 bases, J lost 1 base, and 4 bases stayed unmatched. The CDR3: CASSPLAGGGTDTQYF. CDR3 nucleotide sequence: TGTGCCAGCAGTCCCCTAGCGGGAGGGGGCACAGATACGCAGTATTTT.

The chain links TRBV6-6 to TRBJ1-2; D call uncertain. The V gene lost 2 bases and the J gene lost 6 bases, with 16 bases spanning the gap. The V gene's germline CDR1 is MNHNY and CDR2 SVGAGI (reference sequence). CDR3 size: 15 residues. The CDR3 here is CASSYAGGEVDGYTF. In nucleotides, the CDR3 is TGTGCCAGCAGTTACGCTGGTGGGGAAGTCGATGGCTACACCTTC.

The sample holds one count of this clone. The rearrangement joins TRBV6-5 to TRBJ1-2; D call uncertain. The V end was cut by 0 bases, the J end by 4 bases, with 9 bases between. Germline assignment: CDR1 MNHEY and CDR2 SVGAGI. The CDR3 has 14 amino acids. CDR3 amino acids: CASSYSGQSYGYTF. The CDR3 DNA sequence: TGTGCCAGCAGTTACTCCGGTCAAAGCTATGGCTACACCTTC.

The rearrangement joins TRBV6-5 to TRBJ1-3; possibly TRBD1 for D (5 bases). The ends were cut back, 0 bases at V and 2 bases at J, with 11 bases in the middle. Germline V lookup: CDR1 MNHEY, CDR2 SVGAGI. CDR3 length: 16 residues. CDR3 nucleotides: TGTGCCAGCAGTTACTCGGGCTTCAGGGCTGGAAACACCATATATTTT. This gives the protein CASSYSGFRAGNTIYF.

The V and J genes are TRBV28 and TRBJ2-4; no definite D call. The CDR3 consists of 16 residues. Germline V gene sequence: CDR1 MDHEN, CDR2 SYDVKM. V lost 2 bases and J lost 0, with 11 bases in between. The chain's CDR3 is CASSLHPALAKNIQYF. CDR3 coding DNA: TGTGCCAGCAGTTTACATCCAGCTCTAGCCAAAAACATTCAGTACTTC. Filled out from reference TRBV28 and TRBJ2-4, the complete variable domain reads DVKVTQSSRYLVKRTGEKVFLECVQDMDHENMFWYRQDPGLGLRLIYFSYDVKMKEKGDIPEGYSVSREKKERFSLILESASTNQTSMYLCASSLHPALAKNIQYFGAGTRLSVL.

Here the CDR3 reads CACHFMGHGYTF. In DNA form, the CDR3 reads TGTGCCTGTCACTTCATGGGCCATGGCTACACCTTC. This chain connects TRBV30 to TRBJ1-2; D call uncertain. There are 12 residues in the CDR3. Trimming left V 6 bases short and J 6 bases short, with 14 bases between. Germline lookup yields CDR1 GTSNPN and CDR2 SVGIG (reference sequence).

The chain employs TRBV5-6 and TRBJ1-4, with D possibly TRBD1 on 5 matching bases. Germline assignment: CDR1 SGHDT and CDR2 YYEEEE. V was shortened by 3 bases and J by 5 bases, with 11 bases between the two germline ends. This CDR3 has 14 residues. The CDR3 coding sequence is TGTGCCAGCAGCTATCCCAGGGTGAATGAAAAACTGTTTTTT. Protein: CASSYPRVNEKLFF.

This clone appeared once. The chain couples TRBV14 to TRBJ2-7, with 8 bases identical to TRBD2. The germline gives CDR1 SGHDN, CDR2 FVKESK. Trimming cost V 0 bases and J 0 bases; bases outside gene matches: 4. The CDR3 loop spans 16 amino acids. The CDR3 DNA sequence: TGTGCCAGCAGCCAAGATAGAGGGACTAGCTCCTACGAGCAGTACTTC. Encoded protein: CASSQDRGTSSYEQYF.